The sample holds a few counts of the clone carrying this T cell receptor beta chain. Its antigen remains unknown. This entry belongs to a study of T-cell memory formation after mild COVID-19. Study-level results: Whereas later expanders leaned CD4+, clones contracting day 15 to 85 showed a balanced CD4/CD8 makeup. Second-wave clones reaching peak frequency on day 37 lacked confirmed SARS-CoV-2 specificity. Pre-infection memory carried some responding clones, suggesting that cross-reactive memory joined.

TCRdb re-called the 5' RACE reads with MiXCR, one entry per CDR3 protein. The table includes roughly 180,000 distinct CDR3 sequences, approximately 10% detected once. There are 15 residues in the CDR3. From germline, CDR1 is SGHTA and CDR2 FQGNSA. With V trimmed by 5 bases and J by 5 bases, 4 bases remained unmatched. Material: PBMCs or a T cell subset sorted from them (not recorded which). This clonotype was sampled from a man aged 18 to 29 who had mild COVID-19 (a few samples of this study predate the infection). Cell type and time point are not known. The gene calls are TRBV7-2 and TRBJ1-6; TRBD1 matches 9 bases. The CDR3 protein is CASSINRGHNSPLHF. In nucleotides, the CDR3 is TGTGCCAGCAGCATTAACAGGGGGCATAATTCACCCCTCCACTTT.